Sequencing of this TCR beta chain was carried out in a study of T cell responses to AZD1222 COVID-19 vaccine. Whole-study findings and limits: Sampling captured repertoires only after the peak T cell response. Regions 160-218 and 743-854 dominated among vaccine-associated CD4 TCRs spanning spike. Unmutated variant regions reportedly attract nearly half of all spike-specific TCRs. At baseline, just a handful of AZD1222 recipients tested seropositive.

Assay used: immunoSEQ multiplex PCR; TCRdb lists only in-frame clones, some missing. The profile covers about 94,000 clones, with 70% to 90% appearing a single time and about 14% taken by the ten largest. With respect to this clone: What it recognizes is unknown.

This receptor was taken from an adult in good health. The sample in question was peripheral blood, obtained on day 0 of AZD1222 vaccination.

DNA for the CDR3: TGTGCCAGCAGCTTTCACTCCTACGAGCAGTACTTC. It specifies CASSFHSYEQYF. The chain is built from TRBV5-6 and TRBJ2-7; no reliable D call. CDR1 and CDR2 from the germline V gene are SGHDT and YYEEEE. This CDR3 contains 12 residues. V was clipped by 2 bases and J by 0 bases, with 3 bases between them.